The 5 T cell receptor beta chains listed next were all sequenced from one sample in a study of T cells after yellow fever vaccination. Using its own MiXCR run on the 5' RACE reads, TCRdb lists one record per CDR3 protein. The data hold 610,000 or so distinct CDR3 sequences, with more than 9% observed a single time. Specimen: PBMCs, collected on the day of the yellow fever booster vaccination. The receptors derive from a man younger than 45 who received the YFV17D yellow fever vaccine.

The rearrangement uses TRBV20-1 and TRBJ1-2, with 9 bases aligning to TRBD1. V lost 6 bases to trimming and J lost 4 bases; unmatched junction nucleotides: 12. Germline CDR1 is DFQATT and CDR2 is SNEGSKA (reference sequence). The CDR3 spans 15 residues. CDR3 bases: TGCAGTGCCGCCTTAAGTCACAGGGGGCTCTATGGCTACACCTTC. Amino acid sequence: CSAALSHRGLYGYTF.

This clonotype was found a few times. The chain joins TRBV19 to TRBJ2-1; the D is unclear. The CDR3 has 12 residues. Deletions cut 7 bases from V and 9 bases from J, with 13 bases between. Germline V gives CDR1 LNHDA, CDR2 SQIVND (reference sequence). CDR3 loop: CASTGLLGEQFF. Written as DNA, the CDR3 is TGTGCCAGTACAGGCTTGTTGGGTGAGCAGTTCTTC.

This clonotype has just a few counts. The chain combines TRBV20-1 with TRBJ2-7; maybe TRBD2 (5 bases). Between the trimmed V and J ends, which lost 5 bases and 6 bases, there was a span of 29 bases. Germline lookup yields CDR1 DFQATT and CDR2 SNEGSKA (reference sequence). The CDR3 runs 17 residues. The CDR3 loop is CSAARHGQKTGLGEQYF. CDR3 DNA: TGCAGTGCTGCCCGGCACGGCCAGAAGACGGGATTGGGCGAGCAGTACTTC.

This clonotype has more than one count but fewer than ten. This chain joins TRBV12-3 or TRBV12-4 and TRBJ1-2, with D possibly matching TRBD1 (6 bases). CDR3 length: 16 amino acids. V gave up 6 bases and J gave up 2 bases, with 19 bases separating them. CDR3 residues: CASSPTGGGTNYGYTF. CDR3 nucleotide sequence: TGTGCCAGCAGCCCCACCGGGGGGGGGACAAACTATGGCTACACCTTC.

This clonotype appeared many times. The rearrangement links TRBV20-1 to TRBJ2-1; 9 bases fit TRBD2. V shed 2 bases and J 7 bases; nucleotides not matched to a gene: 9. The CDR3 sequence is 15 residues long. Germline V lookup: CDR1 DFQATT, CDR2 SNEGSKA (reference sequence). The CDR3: CSARPASGDLNEQFF. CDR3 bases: TGCAGTGCTAGACCCGCTAGCGGGGACCTAAATGAGCAGTTCTTC.